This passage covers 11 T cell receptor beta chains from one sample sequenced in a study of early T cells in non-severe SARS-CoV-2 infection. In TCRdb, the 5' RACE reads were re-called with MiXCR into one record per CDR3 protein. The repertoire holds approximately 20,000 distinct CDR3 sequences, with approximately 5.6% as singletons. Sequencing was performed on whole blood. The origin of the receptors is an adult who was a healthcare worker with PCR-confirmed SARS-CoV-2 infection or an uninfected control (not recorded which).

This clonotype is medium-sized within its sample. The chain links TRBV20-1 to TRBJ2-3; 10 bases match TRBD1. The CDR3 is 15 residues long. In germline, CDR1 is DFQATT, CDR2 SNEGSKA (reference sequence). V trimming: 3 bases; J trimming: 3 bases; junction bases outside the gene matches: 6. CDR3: CSASSPGQGTDTQYF. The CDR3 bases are TGCAGTGCTAGTTCCCCGGGACAGGGGACAGATACGCAGTATTTT.

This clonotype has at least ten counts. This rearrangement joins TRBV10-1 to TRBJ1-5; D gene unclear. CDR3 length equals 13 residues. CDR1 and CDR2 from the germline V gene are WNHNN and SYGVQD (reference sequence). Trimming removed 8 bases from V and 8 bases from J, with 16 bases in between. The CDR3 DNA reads TGCGCCAGCGAGGAGGGCCTCGCGGAGCCCCAGCATTTT. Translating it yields CASEEGLAEPQHF.

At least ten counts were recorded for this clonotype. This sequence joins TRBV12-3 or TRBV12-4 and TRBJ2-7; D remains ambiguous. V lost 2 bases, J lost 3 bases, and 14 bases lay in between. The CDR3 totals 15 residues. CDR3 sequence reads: CASSLTPLGGYEQYF. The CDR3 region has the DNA TGTGCCAGCAGTTTAACCCCCCTTGGTGGCTACGAGCAGTACTTC.

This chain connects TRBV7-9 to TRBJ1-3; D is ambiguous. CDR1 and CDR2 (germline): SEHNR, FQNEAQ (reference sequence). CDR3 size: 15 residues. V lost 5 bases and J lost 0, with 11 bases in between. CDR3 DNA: TGTGCCAGCAGCCACTTGCAGAGCTCTGGAAACACCATATATTTT. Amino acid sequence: CASSHLQSSGNTIYF.

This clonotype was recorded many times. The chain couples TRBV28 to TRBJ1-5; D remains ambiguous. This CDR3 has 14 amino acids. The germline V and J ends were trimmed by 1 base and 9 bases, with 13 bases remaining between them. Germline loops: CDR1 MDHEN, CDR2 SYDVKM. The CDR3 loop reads CASSLSGNLVPQHF. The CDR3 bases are TGTGCCAGCAGTTTATCCGGTAACTTGGTGCCCCAGCATTTT.

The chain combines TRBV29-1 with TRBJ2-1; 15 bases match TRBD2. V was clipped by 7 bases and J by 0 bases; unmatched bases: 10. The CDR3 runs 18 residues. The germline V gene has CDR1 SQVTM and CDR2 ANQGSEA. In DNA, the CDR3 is TGCAGCGCGACACCGGGACTAGCGGGAGGTAGCTCCTACAATGAGCAGTTCTTC. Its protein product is CSATPGLAGGSSYNEQFF.

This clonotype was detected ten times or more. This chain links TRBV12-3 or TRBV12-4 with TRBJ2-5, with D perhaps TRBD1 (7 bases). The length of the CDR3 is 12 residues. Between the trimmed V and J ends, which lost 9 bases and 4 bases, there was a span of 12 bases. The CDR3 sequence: CASRQGGETQYF. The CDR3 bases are TGTGCCAGTAGGCAGGGGGGAGAGACCCAGTACTTC.

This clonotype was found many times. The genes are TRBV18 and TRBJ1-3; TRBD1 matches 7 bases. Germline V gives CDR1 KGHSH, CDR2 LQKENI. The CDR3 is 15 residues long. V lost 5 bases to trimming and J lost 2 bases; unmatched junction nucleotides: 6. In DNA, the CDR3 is TGTGCCAGCTCAGCCAAGGGACAGCCTGGAAACACCATATATTTT. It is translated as CASSAKGQPGNTIYF.

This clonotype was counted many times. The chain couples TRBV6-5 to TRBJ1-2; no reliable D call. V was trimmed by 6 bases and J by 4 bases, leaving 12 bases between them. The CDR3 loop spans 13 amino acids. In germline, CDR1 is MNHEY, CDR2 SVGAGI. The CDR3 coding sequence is TGTGCCAGCAGCTTCCACAGAGGCTATGGCTACACCTTC. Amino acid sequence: CASSFHRGYGYTF.

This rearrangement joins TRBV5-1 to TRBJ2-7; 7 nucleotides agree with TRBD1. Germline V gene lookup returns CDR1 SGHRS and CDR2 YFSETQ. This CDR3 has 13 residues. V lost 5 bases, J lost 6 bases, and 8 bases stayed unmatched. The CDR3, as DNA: TGCGCCAGCAGGCCCTTAACAGGGGTCGAGCAGTACTTC. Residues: CASRPLTGVEQYF. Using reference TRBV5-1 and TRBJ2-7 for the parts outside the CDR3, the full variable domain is KAGVTQTPRYLIKTRGQQVTLSCSPISGHRSVSWYQQTPGQGLQFLFEYFSETQRNKGNFPGRFSGRQFSNSRSEMNVSTLELGDSALYLCASRPLTGVEQYFGPGTRLTVT.

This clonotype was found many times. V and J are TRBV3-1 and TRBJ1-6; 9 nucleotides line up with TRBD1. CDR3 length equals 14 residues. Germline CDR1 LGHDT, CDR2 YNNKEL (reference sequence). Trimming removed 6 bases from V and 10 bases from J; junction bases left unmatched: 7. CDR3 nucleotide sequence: TGTGCCAGCAGGACCGGGACAGGGCCCTCACCCCTCCACTTT. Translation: CASRTGTGPSPLHF.